Here is one T cell receptor (beta chain) with its context. As yet, its antigen is unknown. In the same sample, other DNA sequences code for this CDR3. Measured with immunoSEQ multiplex PCR; TCRdb has only the in-frame clones, and not every one. Altogether 130,000 to 150,000 clones are present, about 88% being singletons, with the ten largest covering less than 20%. Noted time point: blood 4 weeks post-SBRT, at nephrectomy. Documented treatment: 15 Gy SBRT to primary tumor, nephrectomy 4 weeks later. Nephrectomy followed 15 Gy stereotactic body radiation by 4 weeks. Serial blood draws occurred at baseline and 2 and 4 weeks post-SBRT. This sample was taken from a study of radiation and T cells in renal cell carcinoma. Study results and caveats: Baseline intratumoral clonotype presence is unknown without pretreatment biopsies. In blood, top tumor clones expanded by 2 weeks, shrinking by 4.

Trimming removed 3 bases from V and 0 bases from J, with 6 bases in between. CDR3 length equals 14 residues. CDR1 is SGHVS, CDR2 FQNEAQ, per germline. This TCR derives from a woman between 50 and 59 years old with renal cell carcinoma. The sample was blood, taken from a patient whose treatment included radiotherapy and nephrectomy. The V and J genes are TRBV7-8 and TRBJ1-5; D is unclear. CDR3 residues: CASSLRDSNQPQHF. The CDR3 DNA is TGTGCCAGCAGCTTGAGGGATAGCAATCAGCCCCAGCATTTT. Complete variable domain (other parts from reference TRBV7-8 and TRBJ1-5): GAGVSQSPRYKVAKRGQDVALRCDPISGHVSLFWYQQALGQGPEFLTYFQNEAQLDKSGLPSDRFFAERPEGSVSTLKIQRTQQEDSAVYLCASSLRDSNQPQHFGDGTRLSIL.